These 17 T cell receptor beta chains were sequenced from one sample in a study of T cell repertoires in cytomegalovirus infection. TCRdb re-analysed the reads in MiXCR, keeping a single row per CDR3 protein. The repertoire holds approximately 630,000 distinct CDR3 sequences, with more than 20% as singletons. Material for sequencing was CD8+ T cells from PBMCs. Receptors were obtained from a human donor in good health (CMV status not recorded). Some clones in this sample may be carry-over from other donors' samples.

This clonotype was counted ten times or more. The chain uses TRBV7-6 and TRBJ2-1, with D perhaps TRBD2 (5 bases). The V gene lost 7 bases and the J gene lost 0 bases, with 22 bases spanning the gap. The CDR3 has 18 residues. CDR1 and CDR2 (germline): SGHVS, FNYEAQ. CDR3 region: CASTEGPYTGFSYNEQFF. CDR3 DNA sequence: TGTGCCAGCACCGAGGGCCCTTACACGGGTTTCTCCTACAATGAGCAGTTCTTC.

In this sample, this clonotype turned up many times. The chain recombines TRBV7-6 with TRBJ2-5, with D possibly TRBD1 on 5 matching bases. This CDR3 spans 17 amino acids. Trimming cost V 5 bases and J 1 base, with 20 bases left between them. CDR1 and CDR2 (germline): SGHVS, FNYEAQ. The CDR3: CASSIRNTDSPQETQYF. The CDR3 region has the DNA TGTGCCAGCAGCATTCGGAACACAGACAGTCCCCAAGAGACCCAGTACTTC. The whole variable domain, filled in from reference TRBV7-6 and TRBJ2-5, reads GAGVSQSPRYKVTKRGQDVALRCDPISGHVSLYWYRQALGQGPEFLTYFNYEAQQDKSGLPNDRFSAERPEGSISTLTIQRTEQRDSAMYRCASSIRNTDSPQETQYFGPGTRLLVL.

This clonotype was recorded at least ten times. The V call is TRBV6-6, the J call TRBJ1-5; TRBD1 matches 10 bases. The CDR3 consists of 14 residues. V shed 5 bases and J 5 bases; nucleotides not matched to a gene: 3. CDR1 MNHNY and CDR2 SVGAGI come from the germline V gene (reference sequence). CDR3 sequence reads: CASSQTGGHQPQHF. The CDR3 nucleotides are TGTGCCAGCAGTCAGACAGGGGGCCATCAGCCCCAGCATTTT.

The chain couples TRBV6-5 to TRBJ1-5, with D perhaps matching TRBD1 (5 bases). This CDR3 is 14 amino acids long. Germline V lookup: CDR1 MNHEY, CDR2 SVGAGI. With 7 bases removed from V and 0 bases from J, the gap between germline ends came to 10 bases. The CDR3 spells CASTNGGSNQPQHF. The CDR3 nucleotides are TGTGCCAGCACAAACGGGGGTAGCAATCAGCCCCAGCATTTT.

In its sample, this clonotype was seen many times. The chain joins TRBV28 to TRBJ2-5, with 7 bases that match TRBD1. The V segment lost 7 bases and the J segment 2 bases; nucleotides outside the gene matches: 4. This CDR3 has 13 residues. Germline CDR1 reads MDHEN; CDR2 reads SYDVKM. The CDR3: CASTGTAQETQYF. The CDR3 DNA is TGTGCCAGCACAGGGACAGCTCAAGAGACCCAGTACTTC.

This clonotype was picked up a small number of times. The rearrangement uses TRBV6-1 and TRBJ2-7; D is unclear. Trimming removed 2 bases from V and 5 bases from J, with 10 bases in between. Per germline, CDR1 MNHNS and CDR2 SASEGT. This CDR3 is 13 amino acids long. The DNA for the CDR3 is TGTGCCAGCAGTGAATCGCGTTTGAACGAGCAGTACGTC. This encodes CASSESRLNEQYV.

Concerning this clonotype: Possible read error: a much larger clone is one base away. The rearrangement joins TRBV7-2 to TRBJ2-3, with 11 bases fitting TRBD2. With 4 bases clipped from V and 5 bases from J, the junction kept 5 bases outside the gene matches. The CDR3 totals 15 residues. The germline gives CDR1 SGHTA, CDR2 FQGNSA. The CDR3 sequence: CASSYMTSGVDTQYF. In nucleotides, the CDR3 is TGTGCCAGCAGCTATATGACTAGCGGGGTAGATACGCAGTATTTT.

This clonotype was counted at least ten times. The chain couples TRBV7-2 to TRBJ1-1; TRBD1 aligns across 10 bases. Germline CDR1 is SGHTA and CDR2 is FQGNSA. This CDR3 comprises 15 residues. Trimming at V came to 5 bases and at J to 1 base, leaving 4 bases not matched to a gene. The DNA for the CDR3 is TGTGCCAGCAGCCTGAGACAGGGGGCGAACACTGAAGCTTTCTTT. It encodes CASSLRQGANTEAFF.

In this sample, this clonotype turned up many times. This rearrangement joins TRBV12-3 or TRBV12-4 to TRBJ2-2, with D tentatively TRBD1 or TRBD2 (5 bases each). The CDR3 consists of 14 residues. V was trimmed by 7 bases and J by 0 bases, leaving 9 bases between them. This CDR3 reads CASILGANTGELFF. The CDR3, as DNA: TGTGCCAGCATACTGGGGGCGAACACCGGGGAGCTGTTTTTT.

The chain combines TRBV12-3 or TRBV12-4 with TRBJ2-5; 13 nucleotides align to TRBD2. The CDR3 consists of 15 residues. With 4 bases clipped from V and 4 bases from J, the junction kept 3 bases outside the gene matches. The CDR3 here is CASSSGLAGAETQYF. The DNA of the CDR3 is TGTGCCAGCAGTTCAGGACTAGCGGGGGCAGAGACCCAGTACTTC.

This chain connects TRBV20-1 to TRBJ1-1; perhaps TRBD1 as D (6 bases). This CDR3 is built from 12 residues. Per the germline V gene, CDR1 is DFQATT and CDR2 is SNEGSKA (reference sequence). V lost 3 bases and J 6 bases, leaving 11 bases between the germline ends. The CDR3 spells CSASGGGPEAFF. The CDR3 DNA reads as TGCAGTGCTAGTGGGGGGGGCCCTGAAGCTTTCTTT.

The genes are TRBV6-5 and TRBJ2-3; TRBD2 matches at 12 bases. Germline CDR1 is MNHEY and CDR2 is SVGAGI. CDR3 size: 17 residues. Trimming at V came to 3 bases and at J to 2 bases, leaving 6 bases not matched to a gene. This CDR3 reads CASSYSGLAGNTDTQYF. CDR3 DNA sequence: TGTGCCAGCAGTTATTCCGGACTAGCGGGGAACACAGATACGCAGTATTTT.

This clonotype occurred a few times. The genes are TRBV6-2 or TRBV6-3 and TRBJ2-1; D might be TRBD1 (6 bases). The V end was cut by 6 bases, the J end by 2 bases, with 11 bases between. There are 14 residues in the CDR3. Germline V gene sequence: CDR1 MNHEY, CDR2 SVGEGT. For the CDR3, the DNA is TGTGCCAGCAGGCACAGGGAACCCTACAATGAGCAGTTCTTC. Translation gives CASRHREPYNEQFF.

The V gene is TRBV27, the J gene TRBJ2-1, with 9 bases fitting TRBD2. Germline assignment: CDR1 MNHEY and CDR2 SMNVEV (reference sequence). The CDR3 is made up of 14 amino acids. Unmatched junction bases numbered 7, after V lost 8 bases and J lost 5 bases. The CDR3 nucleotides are TGTGCCAGCGGACGCGGGGGGGCCCACAATGAGCAGTTCTTC. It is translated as CASGRGGAHNEQFF.

The CDR3 sequence is CASSLDRGGADTQYF. The CDR3 DNA sequence: TGTGCCAGCAGCCTAGACAGGGGAGGCGCAGATACGCAGTATTTT. This rearrangement joins TRBV5-5 to TRBJ2-3; 8 bases align to TRBD1. Germline CDR1 SGHKS, CDR2 YYEKEE (reference sequence). J gave up 4 bases and V 4 bases, and 8 bases lay outside the gene matches. The CDR3 spans 15 residues.

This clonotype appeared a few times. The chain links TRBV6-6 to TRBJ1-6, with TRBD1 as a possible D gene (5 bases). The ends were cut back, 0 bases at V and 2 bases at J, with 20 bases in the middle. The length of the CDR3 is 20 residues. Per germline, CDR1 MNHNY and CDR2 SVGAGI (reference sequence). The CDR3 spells CASSYSRGAQEAPYNSPLHF. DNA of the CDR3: TGTGCCAGCAGTTACTCGCGAGGGGCCCAGGAAGCGCCCTATAATTCACCCCTCCACTTT.

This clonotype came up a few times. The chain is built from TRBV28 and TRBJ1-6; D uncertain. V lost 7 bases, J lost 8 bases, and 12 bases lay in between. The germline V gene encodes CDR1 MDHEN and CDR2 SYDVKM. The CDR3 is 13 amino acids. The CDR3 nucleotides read TGTGCCAGCAACCCGGCGCGATATTCACCCCTCCACTTT. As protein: CASNPARYSPLHF.